This T cell receptor beta chain was profiled in a study of CD4+ T cells in melanoma. Regarding the study as a whole: A reported correlation linked neoantigen-specific CD4+ T cells to CD8+, macrophage and B cell function. Reportedly, melanoma neoantigen-specific CD4+ T cells showed varied differentiation states.

Repertoires were generated with immunoSEQ multiplex PCR, while TCRdb's copy carries only in-frame clones and drops some. The data contain some 9,900 clones, about two thirds of them singletons. Germline V gene sequence: CDR1 SEHNR, CDR2 FQNEAQ (reference sequence). V shed 1 base and J shed 4 bases, with 10 bases lying between them. CDR3 length equals 14 residues. A word on this clone: Its antigen is undetermined.

Sequencing used tumor tissue. The V and J genes are TRBV7-9 and TRBJ1-1, with unresolved D. The TCR comes from a human donor with melanoma. CDR3 in DNA: TGTGCCAGCAGCTTAGTTTTGGCCGGCACTGAAGCTTTCTTT. This gives the protein CASSLVLAGTEAFF. Full variable domain (rest looked up from reference TRBV7-9 and TRBJ1-1): DTGVSQNPRHKITKRGQNVTFRCDPISEHNRLYWYRQTLGQGPEFLTYFQNEAQLEKSRLLSDRFSAERPKGSFSTLEIQRTEQGDSAMYLCASSLVLAGTEAFFGQGTRLTVV.